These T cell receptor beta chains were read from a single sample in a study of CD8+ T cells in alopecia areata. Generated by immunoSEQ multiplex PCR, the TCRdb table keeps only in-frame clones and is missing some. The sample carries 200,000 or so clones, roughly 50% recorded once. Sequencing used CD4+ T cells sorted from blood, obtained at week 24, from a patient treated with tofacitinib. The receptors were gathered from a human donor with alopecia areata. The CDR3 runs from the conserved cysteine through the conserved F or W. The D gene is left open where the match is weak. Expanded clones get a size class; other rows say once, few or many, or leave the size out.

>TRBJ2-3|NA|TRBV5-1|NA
TGCGCCAGCAGCTTGGGAGCGGCAGATACGCAGTATTTT
CASSLGAADTQYF
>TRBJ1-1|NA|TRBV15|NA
TGTGCCACCACCGCCGGGACGGTAAACACTGAAGCTTTCTTT
CATTAGTVNTEAFF
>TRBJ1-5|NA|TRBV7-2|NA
TGTGCCAGCAGCTTAGACAACCCCCAGCCCCAGCATTTT
CASSLDNPQPQHF
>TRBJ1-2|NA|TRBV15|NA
TGTGCCACCAGCAGGGGGTCGGGGGCAAGGGGCTACACCTTC
CATSRGSGARGYTF
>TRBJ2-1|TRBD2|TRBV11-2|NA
TGTGCCAGCACCCAGACTAGCGGGAGGAATGAGCAGTTCTTC
CASTQTSGRNEQFF
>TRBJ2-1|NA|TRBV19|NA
TGTGCCAGTAGTATCGGGAAGGAGACCTACAATGAGCAGTTCTTC
CASSIGKETYNEQFF
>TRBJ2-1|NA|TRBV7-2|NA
TGTGCCAGCAGCCCCCAATTCCCTCTCGGGAATGAGCAGTTCTTC
CASSPQFPLGNEQFF
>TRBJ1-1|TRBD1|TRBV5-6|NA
TGTGCCAGCAGCACAAACAGGGGGTGGTCCACTGAAGCTTTCTTT
CASSTNRGWSTEAFF
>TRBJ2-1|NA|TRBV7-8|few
TGTGCCAGCAGCTTCAGGACAGACGACTACAATGAGCAGTTCTTC
CASSFRTDDYNEQFF
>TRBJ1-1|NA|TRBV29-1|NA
TGCAGCGTGACAGTTCAGAACACTGAAGCTTTCTTT
CSVTVQNTEAFF
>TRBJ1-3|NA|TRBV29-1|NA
TGCAGCGTTTCTTCCTCTGGAAACACCATATACTTT
CSVSSSGNTIYF
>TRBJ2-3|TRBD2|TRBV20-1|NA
TGCAGTGCTACCCGGGAGGGGCAGTATTTT
CSATREGQYF
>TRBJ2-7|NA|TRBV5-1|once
TGCGCCAGCAGCTTGGATCTGGGTCCCTACGAGCAGTACTTC
CASSLDLGPYEQYF
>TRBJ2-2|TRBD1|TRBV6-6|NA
TGTGCCAGCAGATCTACCGGGACAGGGTCTATCGGGGAGCTGTTTTTT
CASRSTGTGSIGELFF
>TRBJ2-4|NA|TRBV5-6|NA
TGTGCCAGCAGCGCAGACAGGCAAAACATTCAGTACTTC
CASSADRQNIQYF
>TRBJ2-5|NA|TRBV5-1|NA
TGCGCCAGCAGCGGAACAGCACAAGAGACCCAGTACTTC
CASSGTAQETQYF
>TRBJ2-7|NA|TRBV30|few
TGTGCCTGGAGGGGGGCCTACGAGCAGTACTTC
CAWRGAYEQYF
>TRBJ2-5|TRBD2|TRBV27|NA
TGTGCCAGCAGCCCTAGCGGGAGGGCCAGTTATTTGGAGACCCAGTACTTC
CASSPSGRASYLETQYF
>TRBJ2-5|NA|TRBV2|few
TGTGCCAGCAGTCCGGACGGCGGGGAGACCCAGTACTTC
CASSPDGGETQYF
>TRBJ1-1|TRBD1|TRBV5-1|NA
TGCGCCAGCAGCTTAGACAGGGGTCGGGCTGAAGCTTTCTTT
CASSLDRGRAEAFF
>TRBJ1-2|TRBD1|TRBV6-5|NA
TGTGCCAGCAGCTCGGGACAGGGGATCTATGGCTACACCTTC
CASSSGQGIYGYTF
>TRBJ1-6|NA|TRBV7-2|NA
TGTGCCAGCAGCACAGAAAGTGGTTCACCCCTCCACTTT
CASSTESGSPLHF
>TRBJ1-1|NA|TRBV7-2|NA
TGTGCCAGCAGCTTAGTTGGACTGCTGGGCACTGAAGCTTTCTTT
CASSLVGLLGTEAFF
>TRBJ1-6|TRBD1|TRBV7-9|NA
TGTGCCAGCAGCCCCGGACAGGGGGTCGCGTCACCCCTCCACTTT
CASSPGQGVASPLHF
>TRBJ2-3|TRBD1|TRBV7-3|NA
TGTGCCAGCAGGACCTTAGACAGGGACGATACGCAGTATTTT
CASRTLDRDDTQYF
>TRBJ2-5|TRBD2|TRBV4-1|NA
TGCGCCAGCAGCCAAGATGGGCGGGGGGCGTTCTTCCAAGAGACCCAGTACTTC
CASSQDGRGAFFQETQYF
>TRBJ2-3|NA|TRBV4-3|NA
TGCGCCAGCAGCCAAGTTACCGCAGATACGCAGTATTTT
CASSQVTADTQYF
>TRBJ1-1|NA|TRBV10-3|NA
TGTGCCATCAGTGAGAGGGAGATGAACACTGAAGCTTTCTTT
CAISEREMNTEAFF
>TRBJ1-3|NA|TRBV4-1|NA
TGCGCCAGCAGCCAAGGAAGATTGTACTCTGGAAACACCATATATTTT
CASSQGRLYSGNTIYF
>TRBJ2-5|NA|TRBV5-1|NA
TGCGCCAGCAGCAGGACGGGATTGGACCAAGAGACCCAGTACTTC
CASSRTGLDQETQYF
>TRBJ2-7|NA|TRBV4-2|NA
TGTGCCAGCAGCCAACAACAGGGCGTATTCTACGAGCAGTACTTC
CASSQQQGVFYEQYF
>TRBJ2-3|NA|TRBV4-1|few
TGCGCCAGCAGCCAAGATACTACCACAGATACGCAGTATTTT
CASSQDTTTDTQYF
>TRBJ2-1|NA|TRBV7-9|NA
TGTGCCAGCAGCTTAGGCCTCTCGAACCGGGGGAATGAGCAGTTCTTC
CASSLGLSNRGNEQFF
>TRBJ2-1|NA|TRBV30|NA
TGTGCCTGGAGTGTCGGCCAGTACAATGAGCAGTTCTTC
CAWSVGQYNEQFF
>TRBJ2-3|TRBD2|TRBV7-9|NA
TGTGCCAGCAGTCCGAGCGGGAGGAGCACAGATACGCAGTATTTT
CASSPSGRSTDTQYF
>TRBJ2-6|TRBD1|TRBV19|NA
TGTGCCAGTAGTCCCGGGACAGGGCTCGTCCTGACTTTC
CASSPGTGLVLTF
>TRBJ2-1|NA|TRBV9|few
TGTGCCAGCAGCGTAGTGAGCGGCGACAATGAGCAGTTCTTC
CASSVVSGDNEQFF
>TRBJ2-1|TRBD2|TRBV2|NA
TGTGCCAGCCGAAAGCGGGAGGTTTACAATGAGCAGTTCTTC
CASRKREVYNEQFF
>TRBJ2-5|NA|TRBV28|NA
TGTGCCAGCAGGGCTAGCTTAACTGAGACCCAGTACTTC
CASRASLTETQYF
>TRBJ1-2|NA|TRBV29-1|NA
TGCAGCGTCCAGGGCGACGGCTACACCTTC
CSVQGDGYTF
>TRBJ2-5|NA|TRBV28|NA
TGTGCCAGCATCTCAACAGGGAGGGGAGAGACCCAGTACTTC
CASISTGRGETQYF
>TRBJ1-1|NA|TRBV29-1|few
TGCAGCGTCGACAGGGAAGCTTTCTTT
CSVDREAFF
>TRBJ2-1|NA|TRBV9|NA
TGTGCCAGCAGCGTAGCTCAGGCGGGAACAGGGAATGAGCAGTTCTTC
CASSVAQAGTGNEQFF
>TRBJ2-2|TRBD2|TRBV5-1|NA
TGCGCCAGCAGCTTGGAAGGTAGCGGGAGATCCGGGGAGCTGTTTTTT
CASSLEGSGRSGELFF
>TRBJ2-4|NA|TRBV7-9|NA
TGTGCCAGCAGCTTGACAACTAACATTCAGTACTTC
CASSLTTNIQYF
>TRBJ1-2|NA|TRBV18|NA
TGTGCCAGCTCACCCTTGACAGGCGAGAAAAATGGCTACACCTTC
CASSPLTGEKNGYTF
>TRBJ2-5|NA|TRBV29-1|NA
TGCAGCGGCCAGGACAGAAAGGAGACCCAGTACTTC
CSGQDRKETQYF
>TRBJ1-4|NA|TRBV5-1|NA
TGCGCCAGCAGCTACGAGGCACGTCGAGCTAATGAAAAACTGTTTTTT
CASSYEARRANEKLFF
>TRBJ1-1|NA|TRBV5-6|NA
TGTGCCAGCAGCTTCCAAGTTGGCCCCAGCGTGAACACTGAAGCTTTCTTT
CASSFQVGPSVNTEAFF
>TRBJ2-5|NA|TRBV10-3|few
TGTGCCATCAGTGAGGTTGGGCAGACCCAGTACTTC
CAISEVGQTQYF
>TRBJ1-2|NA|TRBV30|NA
TGTGCCTGGAGCCCTGGTGCTAACTATGGCTACACCTTC
CAWSPGANYGYTF
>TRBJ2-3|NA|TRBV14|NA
TGTGCCAGCAGCCAAGATTGGTTTCGGTCAGATACGCAGTATTTT
CASSQDWFRSDTQYF
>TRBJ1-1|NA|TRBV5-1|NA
TGCGCCAGCAGCAGGGGCACTGAAGCTTTCTTT
CASSRGTEAFF
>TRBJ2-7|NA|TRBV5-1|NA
TGCGCCAGCAGCAAAGACGGGTCCTACGAGCAGTACTTC
CASSKDGSYEQYF
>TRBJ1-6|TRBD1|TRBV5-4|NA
TGTGCCAGCAGCTGGGACAGGGGTAATAATTCACCCCTCCACTTT
CASSWDRGNNSPLHF
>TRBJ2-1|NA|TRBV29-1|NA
TGCAGCGTTGATTCTTCCGGTAACTACAATGAGCAGTTCTTC
CSVDSSGNYNEQFF
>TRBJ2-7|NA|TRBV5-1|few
TGCGCCAGCAGCGACTCCTACGAGCAGTACTTC
CASSDSYEQYF
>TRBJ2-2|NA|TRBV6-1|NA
TGTGCCAGCAGTTCGGACCAGGCGACCGGGGAGCTGTTTTTT
CASSSDQATGELFF
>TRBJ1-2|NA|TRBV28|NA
TGTGCCAGCAGTTTCCCAGGGGCGGAGGATGGCTACACCTTC
CASSFPGAEDGYTF
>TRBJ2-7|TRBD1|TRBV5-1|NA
TGCGCCAGCAGCACCATGACAGGGTCCTACGAGCAGTACTTC
CASSTMTGSYEQYF